A single sample is the source of the 14 T cell receptor beta chains below, sequenced in a study of blood T cells in healthy people across ages (dated by TCRdb to about 2015). Libraries were prepared through 5' RACE. TCRdb records Illumina HiSeq 2500 as the sequencer. A second PCR of about 7 to 12 cycles was performed with a sample-barcoded 5' primer and a J-beta primer mix. The public sequencing data were trimmed at Q25 with fastp and processed into clonotypes with MiXCR by TCRdb, which kept only in-frame beta chains. All rows with the same CDR3 protein become a single entry with the most common DNA and genes. The sample table shows almost 300,000 distinct CDR3 sequences, and roughly 26% are seen once. The ten largest make up 29% of the sample. Material for sequencing was blood. Receptors originate from a woman in her 70s in good health.

V is TRBV27 and J is TRBJ1-2; 9 bases line up with TRBD1. The CDR3 length is 16 residues. Trimming took 5 bases from V and 5 from J; bases not matched to a gene: 12. Germline CDR1 is MNHEY and CDR2 is SMNVEV (reference sequence). This chain's CDR3 is CASSTQGAGGFYGYTF. The DNA for the CDR3 is TGTGCCAGCAGTACACAGGGGGCAGGGGGATTTTATGGCTACACCTTC.

This clonotype was seen a few times. V and J are TRBV28 and TRBJ1-6, with D unresolved. Germline lookup yields CDR1 MDHEN and CDR2 SYDVKM. This CDR3 spans 14 amino acids. Trimming shortened V by 6 bases and J by 6 bases, and 12 bases separated the two germline ends. The CDR3 DNA is TGTGCCAGCAGCGGACGGATAGGTAATTCACCCCTCCACTTT. Residues: CASSGRIGNSPLHF.

The chain joins TRBV29-1 to TRBJ1-1, with TRBD1 matching over 9 bases. The V and J ends lost 6 bases and 5 bases, in that order; junction bases with no gene match: 4. The CDR3 is 12 amino acids. Germline CDR1 is SQVTM and CDR2 is ANQGSEA. Written as DNA, the CDR3 is TGCAGCGTCGGGACAGGGAGAACTGAAGCTTTCTTT. Its translation: CSVGTGRTEAFF. The full variable domain, its missing parts supplied by reference TRBV29-1 and TRBJ1-1, is SAVISQKPSRDICQRGTSLTIQCQVDSQVTMMFWYRQQPGQSLTLIATANQGSEATYESGFVIDKFPISRPNLTFSTLTVSNMSPEDSSIYLCSVGTGRTEAFFGQGTRLTVV.

J is TRBJ1-2 and V is TRBV20-1; a weak D match, TRBD1 (5 bases). The germline CDR1 and CDR2 sequences are DFQATT and SNEGSKA (reference sequence). The CDR3 sequence is 15 residues long. V was cut by 5 bases and J by 3 bases, with 19 bases left in between. The CDR3, as DNA: TGCAGTGCTCCTCCTGTTTTTGACAGCGACTATGGCTACACCTTC. Residues: CSAPPVFDSDYGYTF.

This clonotype came up a few times. The CDR3 region is CASSLRGPYNEQFF. DNA of the CDR3: TGTGCCAGCAGCTTACGCGGCCCTTACAATGAGCAGTTCTTC. The gene calls are TRBV7-3 and TRBJ2-5, with D unclear. The J call is uncertain, as TRBJ2-1 better fits the DNA end. The CDR3 runs 14 residues. CDR1 is SGHTA and CDR2 is FQGTGA in the germline V gene.

The chain uses TRBV7-2 and TRBJ1-3; D is unresolved. V was pared by 3 bases and J by 4 bases, with 10 bases between. The CDR3 has 14 amino acids. Per germline, CDR1 SGHTA and CDR2 FQGNSA. Here the CDR3 reads CASSFSSGGNTIYF. Written as DNA, the CDR3 is TGTGCCAGCAGCTTCTCTTCGGGAGGAAACACCATATATTTT.

This sequence joins TRBV4-2 and TRBJ2-4, with 7 bases that match TRBD2. Trimming took 1 base from V and 7 from J; bases not matched to a gene: 4. This CDR3 region has 14 residues. CDR1 is LGHNA and CDR2 is YNFKEQ in the germline V gene. This CDR3 is CASSQGLAENIQYF. The CDR3 DNA is TGTGCCAGCAGCCAAGGGCTAGCGGAGAACATTCAGTACTTC.

This clonotype has more than one count but fewer than ten. Its ends do not fully match the called genes, so a read error is possible. In DNA form, the CDR3 reads TGTGCTAGCAGCTTTAGCGGGGACGGGGAGACCCAGTACTTC. Protein product: CASSFSGDGETQYF. The genes are TRBV7-7 and TRBJ2-5; TRBD2 aligns across 8 bases. This CDR3 is built from 14 residues. Germline V CDR1 and CDR2: SSHAT, FNYEAQ (reference sequence).

V usage is TRBV6-5 and J usage is TRBJ2-7; D is uncertain. The CDR3 has 14 amino acids. The V end was cut by 5 bases, the J end by 3 bases, with 14 bases between. CDR1 is MNHEY, CDR2 SVGAGI, per germline. The CDR3 DNA follows: TGTGCCAGCAGTCCTTCTTGGGCCATCTACGAGCAGTACTTC. This codes for CASSPSWAIYEQYF.

The DNA of the CDR3 is TGTGCCACCAGCAGAGATGGAGGAAACAGAGCCGGGGACACCATATATTTT. This gives the protein CATSRDGGNRAGDTIYF. V and J are TRBV15 and TRBJ1-3, with D unresolved. This CDR3 has 17 amino acids. V lost 0 bases to trimming and J lost 8 bases, with 20 bases between them. CDR1 is LNHNV, CDR2 YYDKDF, per germline (reference sequence).

This clonotype occurred a few times. This sequence joins TRBV7-9 and TRBJ2-7; 7 bases agree with TRBD2. The V gene's germline CDR1 is SEHNR and CDR2 FQNEAQ (reference sequence). V dropped 3 bases and J dropped 3; count of bases not matched to a gene: 2. The CDR3 totals 13 residues. This CDR3 reads CASSLGGNYEQYF. DNA for the CDR3: TGTGCCAGCAGCTTGGGGGGGAACTACGAGCAGTACTTC.

This clonotype has a handful of counts. This chain joins TRBV12-3 or TRBV12-4 and TRBJ2-5; D possibly corresponds to TRBD2 (5 bases). Deletions cut 7 bases from V and 11 bases from J, with 17 bases between. This CDR3 is built from 12 residues. This chain's CDR3 is CASTRTGLEQYF. The CDR3 DNA sequence: TGTGCCAGCACTCGGACTGGTCTAGAGCAGTACTTC.

This clonotype appeared many times. The chain couples TRBV5-1 to TRBJ2-5; D uncertain. CDR1 SGHRS and CDR2 YFSETQ come from the germline V gene. The CDR3 runs 15 residues. V was trimmed by 0 bases and J by 5 bases, leaving 14 bases between them. CDR3 in amino acids: CASSLAGSSRETQYF. The CDR3 DNA reads TGCGCCAGCAGCTTGGCCGGGTCCTCCAGGGAGACCCAGTACTTC.

This chain links TRBV29-1 with TRBJ1-1; D gene unclear. The V and J ends lost 4 bases and 2 bases respectively, with 11 bases between them. Germline CDR1 is SQVTM and CDR2 is ANQGSEA. The CDR3 consists of 13 residues. The CDR3 region has the DNA TGCAGCGTTGTGTCCATATATAACACTGAAGCTTTCTTT. Translated, it gives CSVVSIYNTEAFF.